Listed here are 18 T cell receptor beta chains from one sample, sequenced in a study of sequential checkpoint blockade in melanoma. The treatment was: randomized to nivolumab then ipilimumab (arm A) or the reverse (arm B). TCRdb's table, derived via immunoSEQ multiplex PCR, lists solely in-frame clones and lacks some. The sample comprises around 19,000 clones, approximately 77% of which are singletons, and approximately 20% rests with the top ten. The sequencing here drew on CD8+ T cells sorted from blood (inferred from file names), taken from a patient given nivolumab and ipilimumab in sequence. These receptors were obtained from a human donor with melanoma.

V and J are TRBV28 and TRBJ1-3, with D uncertain. Germline-derived CDR1 and CDR2 are MDHEN and SYDVKM. The CDR3 contains 14 residues. Trimming pared 6 bases from V and 2 bases from J, leaving 11 bases between. The DNA for the CDR3 is TGTGCCAGCAGACTGTACAGCACTGGAAACACCATATATTTT. Translating it yields CASRLYSTGNTIYF. Using reference TRBV28 and TRBJ1-3 for the parts outside the CDR3, the full variable domain is DVKVTQSSRYLVKRTGEKVFLECVQDMDHENMFWYRQDPGLGLRLIYFSYDVKMKEKGDIPEGYSVSREKKERFSLILESASTNQTSMYLCASRLYSTGNTIYFGEGSWLTVV.

The chain is built from TRBV6-1 and TRBJ1-1; no definite D call. The CDR3 runs 11 residues. The V gene lost 3 bases and the J gene lost 7 bases, with 6 bases spanning the gap. Germline CDR1 is MNHNS and CDR2 is SASEGT. The CDR3 loop reads CASSDGVEAFF. CDR3 sequence (DNA): TGTGCCAGCAGTGACGGGGTTGAAGCTTTCTTT.

The chain employs TRBV2 and TRBJ2-7, with D tentatively TRBD1 (6 bases). Germline CDR1 and CDR2: SNHLY and FYNNEI. The CDR3 contains 15 residues. Deletions cut 7 bases from V and 2 bases from J, with 18 bases between. Written as DNA, the CDR3 is TGTGCCAGCACCGATCCGCACGGGACAACCTACGAGCAGTACTTC. This encodes CASTDPHGTTYEQYF.

The chain joins TRBV5-1 to TRBJ1-2; 7 bases align to TRBD1. Germline loops: CDR1 SGHRS, CDR2 YFSETQ. The CDR3 has 13 amino acids. J was trimmed by 6 bases and V by 4 bases; bases with no gene match: 6. Written as DNA, the CDR3 is TGCGCCAGCAGCGAGACAGGGAGTAATGGCTACACCTTC. Its protein is CASSETGSNGYTF.

This sequence joins TRBV27 and TRBJ2-7; D perhaps matches TRBD1 (5 bases). The CDR3 consists of 13 residues. V gave up 6 bases and J gave up 3 bases, with 12 bases separating them. The germline V gene has CDR1 MNHEY and CDR2 SMNVEV (reference sequence). The CDR3 nucleotides are TGTGCCAGCAGCCCAGGGTTTCTCTACGAGCAGTACTTC. The encoded protein is CASSPGFLYEQYF.

This chain connects TRBV2 to TRBJ1-1; TRBD1 matches at 9 bases. The CDR3 has 12 amino acids. Germline CDR1 is SNHLY and CDR2 is FYNNEI. With V trimmed by 4 bases and J by 8 bases, 2 bases remained unmatched. CDR3 DNA: TGTGCCAGCAGTGCTGGGACAGGGGAAGCTTTCTTT. It yields the protein CASSAGTGEAFF.

This clone has just a few counts. The CDR3 sequence is CASSPYFSGSGEQYF. DNA of the CDR3: TGTGCCAGCAGCCCTTATTTTAGCGGGAGCGGTGAGCAGTACTTC. The rearrangement joins TRBV6-5 to TRBJ2-7, with TRBD2 matching 9 bases. This CDR3 is built from 15 residues. CDR1 and CDR2 (germline): MNHEY, SVGAGI. J was trimmed by 7 bases and V by 6 bases; bases with no gene match: 13.

This chain uses TRBV7-1 with TRBJ1-6; a possible D gene is TRBD1 (5 bases). TRBV7-1 is an ORF, with its function uncertain. V lost 4 bases to trimming and J lost 10 bases, with 11 bases between them. This CDR3 is built from 13 residues. CDR3 sequence (DNA): TGTGCCAGCAGCTACCAGGGTATCTCACCCCTCCACTTT. Encoded protein: CASSYQGISPLHF.

The table lists this clone with a few counts. The chain has TRBV7-4 and TRBJ2-5; D might be TRBD2 (5 bases). The closer fit of TRBJ2-7 to the DNA end suggests the J call may be wrong. Germline V gene lookup returns CDR1 SGHVT and CDR2 SQSDAQ. The CDR3 runs to 15 residues. The chain's CDR3 is CASSLRTPRSYEQYF. CDR3 DNA: TGTGCCAGCAGCTTGAGGACTCCCCGCTCCTACGAGCAGTACTTC.

This clone came up a few times. The chain joins TRBV7-9 to TRBJ2-3; 7 bases align to TRBD2. This CDR3 is 16 amino acids long. Germline values: CDR1 SEHNR, CDR2 FQNEAQ (reference sequence). Unmatched junction bases numbered 11, after V lost 5 bases and J lost 3 bases. CDR3 coding DNA: TGTGCCAGCAGCGTCGGGGGTTTGGGGGGGACAGATACGCAGTATTTT. It specifies CASSVGGLGGTDTQYF.

The chain links TRBV19 to TRBJ1-2; 9 nucleotides line up with TRBD1. Germline trimming cut 3 bases from V and 6 bases from J; bases unmatched to any gene: 11. CDR3 length equals 16 residues. Germline V CDR1 and CDR2: LNHDA, SQIVND (reference sequence). The CDR3: CASSIPSDRGRDGYTF. CDR3 in DNA: TGTGCCAGTAGTATCCCTTCCGACAGGGGGAGGGATGGCTACACCTTC.

On this clone: Other DNA variants within this sample encode the same CDR3. V usage is TRBV9 and J usage is TRBJ2-7; no firm D call. CDR1 and CDR2 from the germline V gene are SGDLS and YYNGEE. The CDR3 consists of 13 residues. Trimming took off 2 bases at V and 2 bases at J, with 8 bases between the two ends. CDR3 region: CASSVGSTYEQYF. CDR3 bases: TGTGCCAGCAGCGTGGGCAGTACCTACGAGCAGTACTTC.

The chain is built from TRBV25-1 and TRBJ1-2; the D is unclear. Deletions cut 6 bases from V and 4 bases from J, with 18 bases between. Germline loops: CDR1 MGHDK, CDR2 SYGVNS. CDR3 size: 15 residues. CDR3 region: CASRAGEGEAYGYTF. The DNA for the CDR3 is TGTGCCAGCAGGGCGGGTGAGGGCGAGGCCTATGGCTACACCTTC.

The rearrangement joins TRBV7-2 to TRBJ2-7, with D possibly being TRBD1 (6 bases). V lost 2 bases and J lost 2, with 16 bases in between. This CDR3 has 16 residues. From germline, CDR1 is SGHTA and CDR2 FQGNSA. The CDR3 reads CASSLYQGGRAYEQYF. CDR3 DNA: TGTGCCAGCAGCTTATACCAAGGGGGACGGGCCTACGAGCAGTACTTC. Full variable domain (rest looked up from reference TRBV7-2 and TRBJ2-7): GAGVSQSPSNKVTEKGKDVELRCDPISGHTALYWYRQSLGQGLEFLIYFQGNSAPDKSGLPSDRFSAERTGGSVSTLTIQRTQQEDSAVYLCASSLYQGGRAYEQYFGPGTRLTVT.

The chain carries TRBV5-1 and TRBJ1-2; tentatively, D is TRBD1 (6 bases). The CDR3 length is 13 residues. Germline loops: CDR1 SGHRS, CDR2 YFSETQ. The V and J ends lost 4 bases and 8 bases respectively, with 15 bases between them. The CDR3 sequence is CASSGQRRDGYTF. The CDR3 DNA reads as TGCGCCAGCAGCGGACAGCGGCGAGACGGCTACACCTTC.

The V gene is TRBV7-8, the J gene TRBJ1-1; no definite D call. Trimming removed 4 bases at V and 1 base at J, with 7 bases between. The CDR3 totals 13 residues. CDR1 SGHVS and CDR2 FQNEAQ come from the germline V gene. In DNA form, the CDR3 reads TGTGCCAGCAGCTCCTGGCCGAACACTGAAGCTTTCTTT. This encodes CASSSWPNTEAFF.

The rearrangement joins TRBV29-1 to TRBJ2-7; D possibly corresponds to TRBD2 (6 bases). In germline, CDR1 is SQVTM, CDR2 ANQGSEA. The CDR3 is 13 residues long. The V end lost 4 bases, the J end lost 5 bases, and 15 bases lay between the germline ends. The CDR3 here is CSVGPGVGDEQYF. The CDR3 DNA reads as TGCAGCGTTGGCCCGGGGGTGGGGGACGAGCAGTACTTC.

The chain uses TRBV11-2 and TRBJ2-5, with TRBD2 matching 10 bases. With V trimmed by 0 bases and J by 7 bases, 8 bases remained unmatched. This CDR3 comprises 16 residues. Germline V gene lookup returns CDR1 SGHAT and CDR2 FQNNGV. CDR3: CASSLDASGGIGTQYF. The CDR3 coding sequence is TGTGCCAGCAGCTTAGATGCTAGCGGGGGAATCGGGACCCAGTACTTC.